A selection of T cell receptor beta chains follows, all from one sample in a study of brain T cells in children with intractable seizures. The protocol was immunoSEQ multiplex PCR, while the TCRdb copy is restricted to in-frame clones and leaves out a portion. The sample contains roughly 80,000 clones, around 90% of which appear only once. The material sequenced was peripheral blood, taken at surgery. All receptors derive from a girl aged 2 to 10 with Rasmussen encephalitis and intractable seizures. Each CDR3 is given with its conserved first and last residue. The order of the fields is V gene, D gene, J gene, clone size, CDR3 length, CDR3 protein, CDR3 DNA. The D gene is left open where the match is weak. Expanded clones get a size class; other rows say once, few or many, or leave the size out.

TRBV19,NA,TRBJ1-5,NA,15,CASRGGVGHNQPQHF,TGTGCCAGTAGGGGTGGGGTCGGTCACAATCAGCCCCAGCATTTT
TRBV5-6,TRBD1,TRBJ2-2,NA,15,CASSRTGPATGELFF,TGTGCCAGCAGCCGGACAGGGCCGGCCACCGGGGAGCTGTTTTTT
TRBV15,NA,TRBJ1-4,NA,18,CATSRDPFRGSTNEKLFF,TGTGCCACCAGCAGAGATCCATTCCGGGGTTCAACTAATGAAAAACTGTTTTTT
TRBV19,TRBD1,TRBJ1-5,NA,17,CASSKGAGGSGNQPQHF,TGTGCCAGTAGTAAGGGGGCAGGGGGTTCGGGCAATCAGCCCCAGCATTTT
TRBV7-9,NA,TRBJ1-2,NA,13,CASRRTREDGYTF,TGTGCCAGCAGGCGGACGAGGGAAGATGGCTACACCTTC
TRBV7-8,NA,TRBJ1-1,NA,13,CASSLGGATEAFF,TGTGCCAGCAGCTTAGGAGGGGCGACTGAAGCTTTCTTT
TRBV7-2,TRBD2,TRBJ2-3,NA,15,CASSPDTGLVDTQYF,TGTGCCAGCAGCCCAGATACAGGACTAGTGGATACGCAGTATTTT
TRBV5-6,NA,TRBJ1-1,NA,14,CASSFRSRSPEAFF,TGTGCCAGCAGCTTTCGGTCTCGTTCTCCTGAAGCTTTCTTT
TRBV2,NA,TRBJ2-4,once,13,CASSVQQGNIQYF,TGTGCCAGCAGTGTTCAGCAGGGAAACATTCAGTACTTC
TRBV4-1,NA,TRBJ1-6,few,15,CASSQDRLGERSLHF,TGCGCCAGCAGCCAAGATCGCTTGGGGGAGAGGTCCCTCCACTTT